Sequencing of this T cell receptor beta chain was carried out in a study of beta chain features in type 1 diabetes. Notes on the study in general: In type 1 diabetes patients, VDJ junctions had fewer insertions; deletions at these junctions were more frequent. For patients, the naive, central memory and Treg TCRB repertoires appeared more alike than for healthy donors. When Type 1 diabetes patients were examined, their TCRB CDR3s proved moderately but significantly shorter in all four CD4+ subsets.

The V segment lost 2 bases and the J segment 6 bases; nucleotides outside the gene matches: 4. CDR3 length equals 15 residues. Germline CDR1 is ENHRY and CDR2 is SYGVKD. Purity (above 98%) was reached by all sorted populations. Concerning this clone itself: Its antigen is not known.

Sequenced material consisted of expressed TCRB transcripts (all of the isolated RNA was reverse transcribed). Some clones are missing from TCRdb's copy, which holds only in-frame ones; the method was immunoSEQ multiplex PCR. The sample includes 310,000 or so clones, less than 10% of them seen just once. The chain is built from TRBV10-3 and TRBJ1-4, with 9 bases that match TRBD1. Sequencing was performed on central memory CD4+ T cells from blood. The clonotype comes from a woman in her late teens or twenties in good health. This chain's CDR3 is CAISEDRGLDEKLFF. In nucleotides, the CDR3 is TGTGCCATCAGTGAGGACAGGGGGTTAGATGAAAAACTGTTTTTT.